This T cell receptor beta chain was sequenced in a study of T-cell memory formation after mild COVID-19. Sample barcodes and UMIs were carried by the TCR alpha and TCR beta cDNA libraries that 5'RACE generated with constant-segment primers. TCRdb itself ran the 5' RACE reads through MiXCR, one entry per CDR3 protein. This table holds 200,000 to 250,000 distinct CDR3 sequences, 9.5% found once. V gave up 4 bases and J gave up 4 bases, with 13 bases separating them. The CDR3 extends over 13 amino acids. Germline V gives CDR1 SQVTM, CDR2 ANQGSEA. The sample holds a few counts of this clonotype. The clonotype originates from a man younger than 35 who had mild COVID-19 (a few samples of this study predate the infection). Cell type and time point are not known. The sequencing input was PBMCs or a T cell subset sorted from them (not recorded which). The chain has TRBV29-1 and TRBJ1-2; a weak D match, TRBD1 (5 bases). The CDR3 loop reads CSVALTAGYGYTF. As DNA, the CDR3 is TGCAGCGTTGCACTGACAGCCGGCTATGGCTACACCTTC.